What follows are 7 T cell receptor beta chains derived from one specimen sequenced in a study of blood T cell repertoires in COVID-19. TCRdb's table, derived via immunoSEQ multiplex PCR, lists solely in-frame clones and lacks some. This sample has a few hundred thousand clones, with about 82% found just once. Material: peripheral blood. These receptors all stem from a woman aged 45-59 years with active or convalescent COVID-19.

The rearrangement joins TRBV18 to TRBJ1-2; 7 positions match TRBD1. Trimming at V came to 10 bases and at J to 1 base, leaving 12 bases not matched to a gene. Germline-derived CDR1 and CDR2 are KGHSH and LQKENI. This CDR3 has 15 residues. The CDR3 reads CAIRDSDVLNYGYTF. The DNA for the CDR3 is TGTGCCATACGGGACAGCGATGTACTTAACTATGGCTACACCTTC.

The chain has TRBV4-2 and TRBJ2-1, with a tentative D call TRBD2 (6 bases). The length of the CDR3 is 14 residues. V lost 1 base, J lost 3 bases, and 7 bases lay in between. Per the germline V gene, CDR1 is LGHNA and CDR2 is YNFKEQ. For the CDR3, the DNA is TGTGCCAGCAGCCAAGGGGACTTCTACAATGAGCAGTTCTTC. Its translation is CASSQGDFYNEQFF.

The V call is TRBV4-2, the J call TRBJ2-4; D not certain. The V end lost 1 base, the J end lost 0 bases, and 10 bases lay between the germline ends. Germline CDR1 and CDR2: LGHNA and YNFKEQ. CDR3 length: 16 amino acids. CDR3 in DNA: TGTGCCAGCAGCCAAGGCAGCCTAGTAGCCAAAAACATTCAGTACTTC. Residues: CASSQGSLVAKNIQYF.

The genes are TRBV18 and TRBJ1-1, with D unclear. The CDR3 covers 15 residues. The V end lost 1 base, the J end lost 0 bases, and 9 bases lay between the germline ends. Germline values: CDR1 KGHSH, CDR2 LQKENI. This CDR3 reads CASSPRITVNTEAFF. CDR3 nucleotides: TGTGCCAGCTCACCACGAATCACAGTGAACACTGAAGCTTTCTTT.

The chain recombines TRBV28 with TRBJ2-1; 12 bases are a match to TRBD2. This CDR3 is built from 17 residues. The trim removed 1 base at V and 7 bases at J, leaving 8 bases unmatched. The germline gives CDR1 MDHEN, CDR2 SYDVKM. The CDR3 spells CASSLSFGLAGLNEQFF. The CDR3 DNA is TGTGCCAGCAGTTTATCATTTGGACTAGCGGGACTGAATGAGCAGTTCTTC.

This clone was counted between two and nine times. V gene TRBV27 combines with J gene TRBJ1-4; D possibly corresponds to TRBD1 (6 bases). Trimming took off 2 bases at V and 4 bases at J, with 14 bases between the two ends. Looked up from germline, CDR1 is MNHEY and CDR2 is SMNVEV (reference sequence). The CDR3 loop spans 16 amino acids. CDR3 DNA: TGTGCCAGCAGTTTAGCGGGGGGCGGAGATAATGAAAAACTGTTTTTT. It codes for CASSLAGGGDNEKLFF.

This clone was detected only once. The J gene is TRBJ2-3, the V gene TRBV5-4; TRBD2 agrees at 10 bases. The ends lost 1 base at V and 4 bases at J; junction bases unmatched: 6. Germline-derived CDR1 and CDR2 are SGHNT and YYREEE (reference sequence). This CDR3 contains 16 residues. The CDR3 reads CASSLRLAGAPDTQYF. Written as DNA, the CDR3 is TGTGCCAGCAGCTTGCGGCTAGCGGGAGCCCCAGATACGCAGTATTTT.